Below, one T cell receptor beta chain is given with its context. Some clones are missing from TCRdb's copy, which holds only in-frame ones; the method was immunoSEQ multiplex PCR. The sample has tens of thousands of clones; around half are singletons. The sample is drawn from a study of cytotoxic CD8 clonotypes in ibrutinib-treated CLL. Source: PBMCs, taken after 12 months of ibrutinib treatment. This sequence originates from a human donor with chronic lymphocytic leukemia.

DNA for the CDR3: TGCAGCGTTGGCGGGGGCGAGGGTTATGGCTACACCTTC. It translates to CSVGGGEGYGYTF. J is TRBJ1-2 and V is TRBV29-1; D possibly corresponds to TRBD1 (6 bases). V dropped 4 bases and J dropped 5 bases, with 14 bases sitting between them. The CDR3 runs 13 residues. Germline CDR1 is SQVTM and CDR2 is ANQGSEA.